The rows below give T cell receptor beta chains drawn from one sample of a study of metastatic and nonmetastatic thyroid tumors. TCRdb reanalyzed the PCR reads via MiXCR. Of tens of thousands of clones listed, about an eighth were seen once; the top ten hold roughly 8.2%. Sequenced sample: tumor tissue. The receptors derive from a female donor with papillary thyroid cancer or a benign thyroid nodule (not recorded which). Some clones in this sample may be carry-over from other donors' samples. Each CDR3 is given with its conserved first and last residue. The D gene is left open where the match is weak. The listing skips clone size in some rows; elsewhere it reads once, few, many or a size class.

-	many	TRBV29-1	TRBJ2-1	CSLGGATYNEQFF	TGCAGCCTTGGGGGGGCCACCTACAATGAGCAGTTCTTC
-	many	TRBV27	TRBJ2-7	CASRPSGTRYEQYF	TGTGCCAGCAGGCCCTCCGGGACGAGATACGAGCAGTACTTC
-	many	TRBV7-2	TRBJ2-7	CASSRNSYEQYF	TGTGCCAGCAGTCGTAACTCCTACGAGCAGTACTTC
TRBD1	many	TRBV2	TRBJ1-5	CASRGDRGQPQHF	TGTGCCAGCAGGGGAGACAGGGGACAGCCCCAGCATTTT
-	many	TRBV30	TRBJ2-6	CAYYGGRGANVLTF	TGTGCCTACTACGGGGGGCGTGGGGCCAACGTCCTGACTTTC
-	-	TRBV7-3	TRBJ2-2	CASSLAARGGELFF	TGTGCCAGCAGCTTAGCGGCCAGAGGCGGGGAGCTGTTTTTT
TRBD2	many	TRBV11-1	TRBJ2-3	CASSTYLWTSRTDTQYF	TGTGCCAGCAGCACGTACCTTTGGACTAGTCGAACAGATACGCAGTATTTT
TRBD2	many	TRBV5-1	TRBJ2-7	CASSAPTSGVSYEQYF	TGCGCCAGCAGCGCCCCGACTAGCGGGGTATCCTACGAGCAGTACTTC
-	-	TRBV4-3	TRBJ1-2	CASSPAGGVLGYTF	TGCGCCAGCAGCCCCGCGGGGGGGGTGTTGGGCTACACCTTC
-	few	TRBV12-3/TRBV12-4	TRBJ1-4	CASSLDGDDEKLFF	TGTGCCAGCAGTTTGGACGGGGATGATGAAAAACTGTTTTTT
TRBD1	many	TRBV27	TRBJ2-7	CASTHGQGAGYEQYF	TGTGCCAGCACCCATGGACAGGGGGCGGGCTACGAGCAGTACTTC
-	many	TRBV5-6	TRBJ1-2	CASSPAGPVTQVNYGYTF	TGTGCCAGCAGCCCCGCAGGACCCGTGACTCAAGTTAACTATGGCTACACCTTC
-	medium-sized	TRBV11-3	TRBJ1-2	CASSAWTENYGYTF	TGTGCCAGCAGCGCGTGGACGGAGAACTATGGCTACACCTTC
-	-	TRBV6-1	TRBJ1-1	CASRVQADTEAFF	TGTGCCAGCAGAGTACAGGCGGACACTGAAGCTTTCTTT
-	few	TRBV28	TRBJ2-2	CASSLRGGNGELFF	TGTGCCAGCAGTTTACGGGGAGGAAACGGGGAGCTGTTTTTT
TRBD1	many	TRBV19	TRBJ1-2	CATLRTGGNGYTF	TGTGCCACCCTTAGGACAGGGGGCAATGGCTACACCTTC
TRBD2	many	TRBV20-1	TRBJ2-1	CSARGASGGVDEQFF	TGCAGTGCTAGAGGCGCGTCGGGGGGTGTCGATGAGCAGTTCTTC